This TCR beta chain was identified during a study of identical twins. This clonotype was counted at least ten times. Its antigen is currently unknown. Trimming removed 4 bases at V and 1 base at J, with 5 bases between. The CDR3 extends over 12 amino acids. The germline V gene has CDR1 DFQATT and CDR2 SNEGSKA (reference sequence). Template switching created a universal primer site, and the cDNA included unique molecular identifiers. TCRdb reprocessed the 5' RACE reads via MiXCR and lists one record per CDR3 protein. The sample lists approximately 140,000 distinct CDR3 sequences; roughly 3.5% were seen once. Study-wide results and caveats: In drawing conclusions, the study used cross-sectional statistical analysis and did not follow the same donors.

Sequencing input: memory T cells sorted from blood. This TCR derives from a man aged 18 to 30 in good health. V gene TRBV20-1 combines with J gene TRBJ1-5; D remains unclear. The CDR3 sequence: CSAKASNQPQHF. The CDR3 coding sequence is TGCAGTGCTAAGGCCAGCAATCAGCCCCAGCATTTT.